Presented here are 32 T cell receptor beta chains from one specimen sequenced in a study of cytomegalovirus exposure and HLA in healthy donors. The PCR employed 60 Vbeta primers together with 13 Jbeta primers. Profiling relied on immunoSEQ multiplex PCR, and the TCRdb table lists in-frame clones only, not all of them. The sample consists of 150,000 to 190,000 clones, roughly 81% of them appearing once. Sequencing was done on a sample of PBMCs. The receptors come from a woman between 18 and 30 years old in good health and CMV-seronegative.

V gene TRBV11-2 combines with J gene TRBJ2-3, with D tentatively TRBD2 (5 bases). Trimming took off 4 bases at V and 0 bases at J, with 11 bases between the two ends. The CDR3 has 15 amino acids. Germline values: CDR1 SGHAT, CDR2 FQNNGV. The chain's CDR3 is CASSSLAYSTDTQYF. The DNA for the CDR3 is TGTGCCAGCAGCTCCCTAGCATACAGCACAGATACGCAGTATTTT.

CDR3 amino acids: CATTPQGAYSPLHF. Written as DNA, the CDR3 is TGTGCCACAACCCCACAAGGGGCTTATTCACCCCTCCACTTT. The chain recombines TRBV6-4 with TRBJ1-6; TRBD1 is a possible D gene (5 bases). The CDR3 spans 14 residues. V gave up 10 bases and J gave up 8 bases, with 18 bases separating them. Germline assignment: CDR1 MRHNA and CDR2 SNTAGT.

The chain joins TRBV4-3 to TRBJ2-5; 8 bases map to TRBD1. The J call may not be correct, given that the DNA end is closer to TRBJ2-7. Germline assignment: CDR1 LGHNA and CDR2 YSLEER. CDR3 size: 16 residues. CDR3 DNA sequence: TGCGCCAGCAGCCAAGGATCGGGACAGGCGAACTACGAGCAGTACTTC. This translates into CASSQGSGQANYEQYF.

This clone came up a few times. V is TRBV19 and J is TRBJ2-7; TRBD1 aligns across 9 bases. CDR3 length: 16 residues. The germline CDR1 and CDR2 sequences are LNHDA and SQIVND (reference sequence). Trimming at V came to 4 bases and at J to 3 bases, leaving 10 bases not matched to a gene. Here the CDR3 DNA reads TGTGCCAGTAGTACAACCGGGACAGGGATCGGCTACGAGCAGTACTTC. It yields the protein CASSTTGTGIGYEQYF.

This clone occurred a few times. The rearrangement links TRBV25-1 to TRBJ2-7, with D possibly being TRBD2 (5 bases). CDR1 and CDR2 from the germline V gene are MGHDK and SYGVNS. V lost 5 bases and J lost 6, with 8 bases in between. The CDR3 loop spans 11 amino acids. The CDR3 protein is CASSWGAEQYF. CDR3 coding DNA: TGTGCCAGCAGTTGGGGAGCCGAGCAGTACTTC.

The chain carries TRBV5-4 and TRBJ1-1; 8 nucleotides align to TRBD1. J lost 3 bases, V lost 4 bases, and 11 bases had no gene match. Germline V CDR1 and CDR2: SGHNT, YYREEE (reference sequence). The CDR3 totals 16 residues. The CDR3 DNA is TGTGCCAGCAGCCGAGGACGACAGGGGTCGGACACTGAAGCTTTCTTT. The encoded protein is CASSRGRQGSDTEAFF. Drawing the rest from reference TRBV5-4 and TRBJ1-1, the complete variable domain is ETGVTQSPTHLIKTRGQQVTLRCSSQSGHNTVSWYQQALGQGPQFIFQYYREEENGRGNFPPRFSGLQFPNYSSELNVNALELDDSALYLCASSRGRQGSDTEAFFGQGTRLTVV.

In this sample, this clone turned up a few times. The J gene is TRBJ1-6, the V gene TRBV5-4, with TRBD1 matching 9 bases. V was clipped by 1 base and J by 9 bases; unmatched bases: 11. This CDR3 comprises 17 residues. The germline CDR1 and CDR2 sequences are SGHNT and YYREEE (reference sequence). Here the CDR3 DNA reads TGTGCCAGCAGCTTGAACCGGGGGGGACAGGGAGGTTCACCCCTCCACTTT. It specifies CASSLNRGGQGGSPLHF.

This clone was seen just once. At one of its ends the junction is not consistent with the germline gene, which may arise from a read error. This chain uses TRBV7-9 with TRBJ2-7, with a tentative D call TRBD1 (5 bases). The CDR3 length is 12 residues. Germline lookup yields CDR1 SEHNR and CDR2 FQNEAQ (reference sequence). CDR3 in DNA: TGTTCCAGCAGCTTGGGGCAGCTCGAGCAGTACTTC. Amino acids: CSSSLGQLEQYF. Together with reference TRBV7-9 and TRBJ2-7, the CDR3 gives the full variable domain: DTGVSQNPRHKITKRGQNVTFRCDPISEHNRLYWYRQTLGQGPEFLTYFQNEAQLEKSRLLSDRFSAERPKGSFSTLEIQRTEQGDSAMYLCSSSLGQLEQYFGPGTRLTVT.

For the CDR3, the DNA is TGTGCCAGCAGCCAAGGACAGGGCACAGATACGCAGTATTTT. Its protein is CASSQGQGTDTQYF. This chain connects TRBV7-9 to TRBJ2-3, with 7 bases fitting TRBD1. V trimming: 5 bases; J trimming: 1 base; junction bases outside the gene matches: 3. The germline gives CDR1 SEHNR, CDR2 FQNEAQ (reference sequence). This CDR3 is built from 14 residues.

This clone has just one count. The chain is built from TRBV28 and TRBJ2-7; D may be TRBD2 (5 bases). Looked up from germline, CDR1 is MDHEN and CDR2 is SYDVKM. Trimming cost V 5 bases and J 6 bases, with 11 bases left between them. CDR3 length equals 12 residues. In DNA, the CDR3 is TGTGCCAGCAGTGAGGTCGGGGTCGAGCAGTACTTC. Protein product: CASSEVGVEQYF.

The chain couples TRBV12-5 to TRBJ2-3; possible D gene TRBD1, 6 bases. CDR1 and CDR2 (germline): LGHNT, FRNRAP. V was pared by 6 bases and J by 5 bases, with 12 bases between. The length of the CDR3 is 13 residues. For the CDR3, the DNA is TGTGCTAGTGGATCCACAGGGAGAGATACGCAGTATTTT. Amino acid sequence: CASGSTGRDTQYF.

This chain joins TRBV29-1 and TRBJ1-2; D is possibly TRBD1 (6 bases). CDR3 length: 11 residues. The V gene's germline CDR1 is SQVTM and CDR2 ANQGSEA. V was cut by 6 bases and J by 8 bases, with 13 bases left in between. This CDR3 reads CSVAGVGGYTF. The CDR3 region has the DNA TGCAGCGTGGCAGGGGTAGGCGGCTACACCTTC.

The rearrangement links TRBV7-2 to TRBJ2-1; D gene ambiguous. This CDR3 is built from 12 residues. V lost 3 bases, J lost 7 bases, and 7 bases lay in between. Germline V lookup: CDR1 SGHTA, CDR2 FQGNSA. CDR3 in DNA: TGTGCCAGCAGCTTCAACAGAAATGAGCAGTTCTTC. Protein product: CASSFNRNEQFF.

V usage is TRBV28 and J usage is TRBJ1-5; D perhaps matches TRBD1 (6 bases). Germline V lookup: CDR1 MDHEN, CDR2 SYDVKM. The ends were cut back, 6 bases at V and 7 bases at J, with 19 bases in the middle. CDR3 length equals 15 residues. CDR3 in amino acids: CASRIHTSGAQPQHF. CDR3 DNA: TGTGCCAGCAGGATTCATACCTCAGGGGCCCAGCCCCAGCATTTT.

This clone has a single count. The J gene is TRBJ2-1, the V gene TRBV7-9, with 8 bases identical to TRBD2. V gave up 6 bases and J gave up 8 bases; unmatched junction bases: 9. CDR1 is SEHNR and CDR2 is FQNEAQ in the germline V gene (reference sequence). This CDR3 is built from 14 residues. The CDR3 spells CASRSTGGKDEQFF. CDR3 coding DNA: TGTGCCAGCAGATCCACGGGGGGGAAGGATGAGCAGTTCTTC.

This clone has just a few counts. CDR3 residues: CASRGDRGEKLFF. The CDR3 DNA follows: TGCGCCAGCAGGGGAGACCGAGGGGAAAAACTGTTTTTT. The genes are TRBV5-1 and TRBJ1-4; D remains unclear. The CDR3 contains 13 residues. V lost 5 bases to trimming and J lost 8 bases, with 13 bases between them. Germline CDR1 is SGHRS and CDR2 is YFSETQ. Combining the CDR3 with reference TRBV5-1 and TRBJ1-4 gives the whole variable domain KAGVTQTPRYLIKTRGQQVTLSCSPISGHRSVSWYQQTPGQGLQFLFEYFSETQRNKGNFPGRFSGRQFSNSRSEMNVSTLELGDSALYLCASRGDRGEKLFFGSGTQLSVL.

The chain uses TRBV28 and TRBJ1-5; D may be TRBD1 (5 bases). Germline V CDR1 and CDR2: MDHEN, SYDVKM. The CDR3 covers 10 residues. V lost 10 bases and J lost 9, with 10 bases in between. CDR3: CATSQGPQHF. CDR3 DNA sequence: TGTGCCACCTCCCAGGGGCCCCAGCATTTT.

The sample holds one count of this clone. The rearrangement uses TRBV2 and TRBJ1-1; 9 positions match TRBD1. Germline CDR1 is SNHLY and CDR2 is FYNNEI. This CDR3 has 15 amino acids. V lost 6 bases and J lost 4; bases outside the gene matches: 9. The CDR3 nucleotides are TGTGCCAGCAGAGCACAGGGGGCGCGTTTCACTGAAGCTTTCTTT. Translation: CASRAQGARFTEAFF. The variable domain in full, completed from reference TRBV2 and TRBJ1-1, reads EPEVTQTPSHQVTQMGQEVILRCVPISNHLYFYWYRQILGQKVEFLVSFYNNEISEKSEIFDDQFSVERPDGSNFTLKIRSTKLEDSAMYFCASRAQGARFTEAFFGQGTRLTVV.

This chain connects TRBV29-1 to TRBJ1-2, with a tentative D call TRBD1 (6 bases). This CDR3 contains 14 residues. The germline gives CDR1 SQVTM, CDR2 ANQGSEA. V gave up 1 base and J gave up 1 base, with 10 bases separating them. CDR3 sequence: CSVEGRGDNYGYTF. The CDR3 DNA sequence: TGCAGCGTTGAAGGCAGGGGAGATAACTATGGCTACACCTTC.

This chain connects TRBV28 to TRBJ2-7; 7 bases line up with TRBD2. Germline CDR1 MDHEN, CDR2 SYDVKM. CDR3 length equals 12 residues. Unmatched junction bases numbered 5, after V lost 10 bases and J lost 2 bases. The CDR3 sequence: CATRGGTYEQYF. In DNA form, the CDR3 reads TGTGCCACGCGCGGGGGAACCTACGAGCAGTACTTC.

This chain links TRBV4-1 with TRBJ2-7; 15 nucleotides agree with TRBD2. In germline, CDR1 is MGHRA, CDR2 YSYEKL. The CDR3 length is 19 residues. The V segment lost 2 bases and the J segment 0 bases; nucleotides outside the gene matches: 8. CDR3 region: CASSQRTSGRAGSSYEQYF. CDR3 nucleotides: TGCGCCAGCAGCCAAAGGACTAGCGGGAGGGCCGGGAGCTCCTACGAGCAGTACTTC.

V usage is TRBV12-5 and J usage is TRBJ2-2; 7 bases agree with TRBD1. CDR3 size: 15 residues. V trimming: 7 bases; J trimming: 3 bases; junction bases outside the gene matches: 8. Germline CDR1 LGHNT, CDR2 FRNRAP. The CDR3 sequence: CASAPRRGHTGELFF. In DNA form, the CDR3 reads TGTGCTAGTGCCCCCCGTAGGGGGCACACCGGGGAGCTGTTTTTT. The complete variable domain, with remaining parts taken from reference TRBV12-5 and TRBJ2-2, reads DARVTQTPRHKVTEMGQEVTMRCQPILGHNTVFWYRQTMMQGLELLAYFRNRAPLDDSGMPKDRFSAEMPDATLATLKIQPSEPRDSAVYFCASAPRRGHTGELFFGEGSRLTVL.

This clone was counted a few times. This chain uses TRBV7-8 with TRBJ1-5, with TRBD1 matching 10 bases. Germline values: CDR1 SGHVS, CDR2 FQNEAQ. Trimming took 1 base from V and 6 from J; bases not matched to a gene: 6. The CDR3 sequence is 16 residues long. This chain's CDR3 is CASSLGQGALTQPQHF. The CDR3 DNA sequence: TGTGCCAGCAGCTTAGGACAGGGGGCGCTTACTCAGCCCCAGCATTTT.

In this sample, this clone turned up once. The chain employs TRBV7-2 and TRBJ2-7, with 10 bases aligning to TRBD1. CDR1 is SGHTA, CDR2 FQGNSA, per germline. The CDR3 runs to 15 residues. Trimming removed 4 bases from V and 4 bases from J; junction bases left unmatched: 7. CDR3 nucleotides: TGTGCCAGCAGCTCCCGGGACAGGGGAGATTACGAGCAGTACTTC. Translating it yields CASSSRDRGDYEQYF.

About this clone itself: This sample also contains other DNA sequences that code for the same CDR3. The chain employs TRBV5-4 and TRBJ2-1; 15 nucleotides agree with TRBD2. Germline CDR1 and CDR2: SGHNT and YYREEE (reference sequence). The CDR3 is made up of 15 amino acids. Trimming removed 5 bases from V and 12 bases from J; junction bases left unmatched: 9. The CDR3 DNA reads TGTGCCAGCAGTCCCGGACTAGCGGGGGGGAAGGTGCAGTTCTTC. Its protein product is CASSPGLAGGKVQFF.

V and J are TRBV11-3 and TRBJ1-2; TRBD1 matches 11 bases. After removal of 2 bases from V and 2 bases from J, the junction contained 10 bases not matched to a gene. The CDR3 is made up of 18 amino acids. Germline-derived CDR1 and CDR2 are SGHNT and YENEEA. The CDR3 sequence: CASSLNPIRTGGNYGYTF. The DNA of the CDR3 is TGTGCCAGCAGCTTAAACCCCATCCGGACAGGGGGCAACTATGGCTACACCTTC.

The V gene is TRBV15, the J gene TRBJ2-5; possibly TRBD1 for D (6 bases). The tail of the sequence fits TRBJ2-7 better, so the J call may be wrong. Germline V gene lookup returns CDR1 LNHNV and CDR2 YYDKDF (reference sequence). The CDR3 totals 13 residues. The CDR3 nucleotides read TGTGCCACCAGCGGGGGCGTACCCTACGAGCAGTACTTC. It codes for CATSGGVPYEQYF.

This clone was recorded once. The V and J genes are TRBV19 and TRBJ2-1, with a weak D call TRBD1 (6 bases). This CDR3 is 15 amino acids long. Germline CDR1 reads LNHDA; CDR2 reads SQIVND (reference sequence). Trimming took 6 bases from V and 2 from J, leaving 14 bases between them. The CDR3 here is CASRGAGTPYNEQFF. The CDR3, as DNA: TGTGCCAGTAGGGGGGCCGGGACACCCTACAATGAGCAGTTCTTC.

This clone has just one count. The chain is built from TRBV6-5 and TRBJ2-5; D might be TRBD1 (6 bases). The last part of the DNA fits TRBJ2-7 better; the J call may be wrong. The CDR3 length is 14 residues. CDR1 and CDR2 from the germline V gene are MNHEY and SVGAGI. CDR3 in DNA: TGTGCCAGCAGTGGCGGCGAGGGGGCCTACGAGCAGTACTTC. It yields the protein CASSGGEGAYEQYF.

The rearrangement joins TRBV25-1 to TRBJ2-7; TRBD1 might be the D (5 bases). The CDR3 has 13 residues. Germline CDR1 reads MGHDK; CDR2 reads SYGVNS. The V gene lost 4 bases and the J gene lost 7 bases, with 14 bases spanning the gap. CDR3 sequence: CASSVGRAWEQYF. CDR3 sequence (DNA): TGTGCCAGCAGTGTGGGCAGGGCCTGGGAGCAGTACTTC.

The V gene is TRBV5-7, the J gene TRBJ2-1; TRBD2 is a possible D gene (7 bases). Being an ORF, TRBV5-7 has a function that is uncertain. This CDR3 contains 14 residues. The V end lost 8 bases, the J end lost 5 bases, and 17 bases lay between the germline ends. CDR3 region: CARGGAGIHNEQFF. In DNA form, the CDR3 reads TGTGCCAGGGGGGGGGCAGGAATACACAATGAGCAGTTCTTC.

The rearrangement links TRBV19 to TRBJ1-5; tentative D call: TRBD1 (5 bases). Germline CDR1 is LNHDA and CDR2 is SQIVND (reference sequence). The CDR3 contains 14 residues. Trimming removed 0 bases at V and 7 bases at J, with 10 bases between. CDR3 sequence reads: CASSIEGGGQPQHF. For the CDR3, the DNA is TGTGCCAGTAGTATAGAGGGGGGTGGGCAGCCCCAGCATTTT.